These T cell receptor beta chains were read from a single sample in a study of naive and memory T cell subsets. A single record per CDR3 protein comes from TCRdb applying MiXCR to the UMI-ligation and nested PCR reads. The data show 15,000 to 20,000 distinct CDR3 sequences, roughly 8.7% seen once. The sample comprised central memory CD8+ T cells from blood. These receptors were taken from a human donor in good health. Both conserved end residues are trimmed from each CDR3. Each record gives: CDR3 length, V gene, CDR3 protein.

12	TRBV5-4	ASSPPRQSTEQY
13	TRBV6-2/TRBV6-3	ASTIAGAETETQY
14	TRBV15	ATSRGSGQGHYGYT
12	TRBV10-3	AISAPWTGYGYT
10	TRBV7-8	ASSGDGETQY
11	TRBV10-3	AISVGPFLIAF
14	TRBV4-3	ASSQEGQISYNEQF
12	TRBV10-3	AISYGTGFTEAF
13	TRBV3-1	ASSQGSGGANVLT
14	TRBV6-1	ASSLGRNPSNSPLH
15	TRBV12-5	ASGLVLRGPNNYGYT
13	TRBV28	ASSPRFDWNSPLH
15	TRBV28	ASSLYPQGTSTDTQY
15	TRBV29-1	SVELGLGRASTDTQY
14	TRBV19	ASIGGTGYPYNEQF
13	TRBV6-4	ASSETSGGRDTQY
13	TRBV27	ASSSARHSNQPQH
14	TRBV20-1	SALSGSDFSYNEQF
12	TRBV15	ATSSDRENSPLH
14	TRBV29-1	SVEGRRTGRGRKLF
12	TRBV6-2/TRBV6-3	ASTIAGDQETQY
15	TRBV7-2	ASSLGTGGRRSYEQY
11	TRBV20-1	SARGWERGAQY
12	TRBV24-1	ATSYAGAYNEQF
12	TRBV27	ASSLQGWGNEQF
11	TRBV7-8	ASSPGANQPQH
14	TRBV4-3	ASSLHRESGSYEQY
12	TRBV5-6	ASSPGRRYNEQF
14	TRBV6-5	ASKSLAARNYNEQF
15	TRBV4-1	ASSQSLAGGPGDTQY
9	TRBV20-1	SPLHDTEAF
14	TRBV4-3	ASSQEWSRWGEGYT
13	TRBV5-6	ASSLEFIEPTEAF
14	TRBV6-6	ASSYLGGKGTDTQY
13	TRBV7-2	ASSLIFSSYNEQF
9	TRBV20-1	ITWTNTEAF
9	TRBV6-6	ASSYTDGYT
13	TRBV15	ATSRATGGSYEQY
15	TRBV6-2/TRBV6-3	ASRGLRGGATNEKLF
12	TRBV9	ASSVGGSNQPQH
13	TRBV12-3/TRBV12-4	ASTDSLASGNTIY
14	TRBV9	ASSVLAGGSYNEQF
11	TRBV9	ASSVGRDEKLF
12	TRBV6-5	ASSYSASGRGQY
10	TRBV12-3/TRBV12-4	ASSLMTGELF
12	TRBV6-2/TRBV6-3	ASRSGQSSQPQH
16	TRBV2	ASTGGSGAISSYNEQF
10	TRBV20-1	SATHLGTEAF
14	TRBV24-1	ATSDQAGGDTDTQY
11	TRBV4-2	ASSHPPSEKLF
13	TRBV12-3/TRBV12-4	ASSFWARANTEAF
12	TRBV9	ASSVALNTGELF
13	TRBV5-1	ASSLDGRMVTEAF